Listed below are T cell receptor beta chains from one sample, sequenced in a study of tumor-infiltrating lymphocytes in primary liver carcinoma. TCRdb independently ran MiXCR on the multiplex PCR reads; one entry per CDR3 protein. The table lists fewer than 200,000 distinct CDR3 sequences, approximately 86% of them singletons. Sequencing used tumor tissue from primary liver carcinoma. These receptors were taken from a middle-aged man with primary liver carcinoma and hepatitis B virus infection. CDR3s leave out the opening cysteine and the closing phenylalanine or tryptophan. Fields, in order: D gene, V gene, CDR3 protein. D genes are given only for firm matches.

D gene: TRBD1
V gene: TRBV20-1
CDR3 protein: SAIGGASLSVEQY

D gene: TRBD1
V gene: TRBV29-1
CDR3 protein: SISGTAQRNTQY

D gene: TRBD2
V gene: TRBV6-5
CDR3 protein: DSSSSGTSGYSWANVLT

D gene: -
V gene: TRBV5-4
CDR3 protein: ASSLDRAACGYT

D gene: TRBD2
V gene: TRBV10-1
CDR3 protein: ASREDASGAGELF

D gene: -
V gene: TRBV4-3
CDR3 protein: GSTQGGGEQY

D gene: -
V gene: TRBV11-2
CDR3 protein: TSSPGTSSYYEQF

D gene: -
V gene: TRBV11-1
CDR3 protein: ANSRTVDSPLH

D gene: -
V gene: TRBV12-3/TRBV12-4
CDR3 protein: ATAVDSGNTIN

D gene: TRBD2
V gene: TRBV20-1
CDR3 protein: SARGLAGEYERF

D gene: -
V gene: TRBV10-3
CDR3 protein: TISESTGQPQH

D gene: -
V gene: TRBV11-3
CDR3 protein: ASSLGFPNNVQF

D gene: TRBD2
V gene: TRBV29-1
CDR3 protein: SVDPSGRDGQY

D gene: -
V gene: TRBV29-1
CDR3 protein: SVDARTNTGELL

D gene: TRBD2
V gene: TRBV5-1
CDR3 protein: ASSLVAGDGEAQY

D gene: -
V gene: TRBV6-5
CDR3 protein: ATIGLVGGEQY

D gene: TRBD1
V gene: TRBV6-1
CDR3 protein: ANSQGQGGYEQY

D gene: TRBD2
V gene: TRBV7-3
CDR3 protein: ASSPGTSERAAQDTQY

D gene: -
V gene: TRBV5-1
CDR3 protein: ASSLPGERAEAL

D gene: -
V gene: TRBV5-1
CDR3 protein: ASTDSTGYSGANVLT

D gene: TRBD2
V gene: TRBV14
CDR3 protein: ASSLREVGEEF

D gene: TRBD2
V gene: TRBV6-1
CDR3 protein: ASIDRLAGGNEQF

D gene: TRBD2
V gene: TRBV11-3
CDR3 protein: VGSLISGRPYNEQF

D gene: -
V gene: TRBV6-6
CDR3 protein: ASSNTGYSPLH

D gene: -
V gene: TRBV5-1
CDR3 protein: PRSLGARDYGYT

D gene: -
V gene: TRBV6-5
CDR3 protein: ASSPTLGGDESYEQY

D gene: TRBD1
V gene: TRBV5-1
CDR3 protein: ATQTGTANTETF

D gene: -
V gene: TRBV11-2
CDR3 protein: ASRLDLGGLRLF

D gene: TRBD2
V gene: TRBV14
CDR3 protein: ASSAIAGWVNNEQF

D gene: -
V gene: TRBV6-2/TRBV6-3
CDR3 protein: ASSYKRDRSYNEQF

D gene: TRBD1
V gene: TRBV4-3
CDR3 protein: ASSQSGTGESYEQY

D gene: -
V gene: TRBV4-1
CDR3 protein: ASSQDDNPNIGYT

D gene: -
V gene: TRBV6-1
CDR3 protein: VSSIRVAETQY

D gene: -
V gene: TRBV5-1
CDR3 protein: PSGPEHGSNGYT

D gene: -
V gene: TRBV6-5
CDR3 protein: ASSLGHGENQY

D gene: TRBD2
V gene: TRBV29-1
CDR3 protein: STRARERDTDTQY

D gene: TRBD2
V gene: TRBV5-1
CDR3 protein: ANSLAGASGALQETQY

D gene: -
V gene: TRBV6-2/TRBV6-3
CDR3 protein: ASSSPWDSEARY

D gene: -
V gene: TRBV11-2
CDR3 protein: ASSLFSSGSRNTIY

D gene: TRBD2
V gene: TRBV5-1
CDR3 protein: ASSAAGGYNEQF

D gene: -
V gene: TRBV29-1
CDR3 protein: SVGRGETQY

D gene: -
V gene: TRBV4-2
CDR3 protein: ASTLGTGSQYEQY

D gene: -
V gene: TRBV11-1
CDR3 protein: VSSSSRGGEQY

D gene: -
V gene: TRBV29-1
CDR3 protein: SLGEARELF

D gene: -
V gene: TRBV4-3
CDR3 protein: ASSHDQGRQQY

D gene: TRBD1
V gene: TRBV11-2
CDR3 protein: ASRLLQGADGNTIY

D gene: TRBD2
V gene: TRBV4-3
CDR3 protein: ASSQAAGGRAMETQY

D gene: -
V gene: TRBV6-5
CDR3 protein: PSSYQTSFNEQI

D gene: -
V gene: TRBV11-1
CDR3 protein: ISSFQEPLDNEQF

D gene: TRBD1
V gene: TRBV6-1
CDR3 protein: ARSEGKGAFYEQY

D gene: TRBD2
V gene: TRBV29-1
CDR3 protein: GFAGRSGSGRAQY